The 10 T cell receptor beta chains reported below all come from one sample, sequenced in a study of shared clonotypes between healthy human individuals. The method was immunoSEQ multiplex PCR; TCRdb's version includes in-frame clones alone and lacks a portion of them. The sample lists under 300,000 clones, 50% to 80% occurring once. The specimen was memory CD4+ T cells sorted from blood. Subset: CD45RA-negative fraction. Receptor source: a young man in good health.

CDR3 region: CASTGTVGSHEQYF. The CDR3 DNA reads TGTGCCAGCACGGGGACGGTGGGATCTCACGAGCAGTACTTC. The chain uses TRBV6-1 and TRBJ2-7; the D call may be TRBD1 or TRBD2 (5 bases each). Germline-derived CDR1 and CDR2 are MNHNS and SASEGT. V lost 7 bases and J 5 bases, leaving 18 bases between the germline ends. The CDR3 extends over 14 amino acids.

The chain joins TRBV5-1 to TRBJ2-7, with 12 bases aligning to TRBD2. The CDR3 runs 18 residues. The V gene's germline CDR1 is SGHRS and CDR2 YFSETQ. V lost 0 bases and J lost 6; bases outside the gene matches: 13. The CDR3 spells CASSLGQGTSGRTIEQYF. The DNA of the CDR3 is TGCGCCAGCAGCTTGGGACAGGGTACTAGCGGGAGGACGATCGAGCAGTACTTC.

The chain combines TRBV28 with TRBJ1-1, with 9 bases that match TRBD1. The germline CDR1 and CDR2 sequences are MDHEN and SYDVKM. Trimming at V came to 6 bases and at J to 0 bases, leaving 2 bases not matched to a gene. The CDR3 has 14 residues. CDR3: CASRQGALNTEAFF. CDR3 in DNA: TGTGCCAGCAGACAGGGGGCTTTGAACACTGAAGCTTTCTTT.

The chain links TRBV6-5 to TRBJ2-1, with 10 bases that match TRBD2. J gave up 8 bases and V 5 bases, and 6 bases lay outside the gene matches. This CDR3 is built from 14 residues. Germline V gene data show CDR1 as MNHEY and CDR2 as SVGAGI. CDR3 coding DNA: TGTGCCAGCAGTCGGGGGACTAGCGAGGATGAGCAGTTCTTC. Translation: CASSRGTSEDEQFF.

V is TRBV9 and J is TRBJ2-1; 11 bases line up with TRBD2. The ends lost 3 bases at V and 2 bases at J; junction bases unmatched: 7. In germline, CDR1 is SGDLS, CDR2 YYNGEE. The CDR3 runs 17 residues. The CDR3 loop reads CASSAGQTSGTYNEQFF. DNA of the CDR3: TGTGCCAGCAGCGCGGGGCAGACTAGCGGGACCTACAATGAGCAGTTCTTC.

The V gene is TRBV7-3, the J gene TRBJ2-2, with D uncertain. This CDR3 has 14 amino acids. Trimming took 3 bases from V and 4 from J, leaving 9 bases between them. The germline gives CDR1 SGHTA, CDR2 FQGTGA. The CDR3 here is CASSFGRGTGELFF. The CDR3, as DNA: TGTGCCAGCAGCTTTGGAAGAGGCACCGGGGAGCTGTTTTTT.

Only a few counts were recorded for this clone. The chain has TRBV28 and TRBJ2-5; D may be TRBD1 or TRBD2 (6 bases each). CDR3 length: 16 residues. Germline lookup yields CDR1 MDHEN and CDR2 SYDVKM. The ends were cut back, 6 bases at V and 3 bases at J, with 20 bases in the middle. CDR3 amino acids: CASSIALPGGKETQYF. The CDR3 nucleotides read TGTGCCAGCAGCATAGCCTTACCCGGGGGCAAAGAGACCCAGTACTTC.

This clone has a handful of counts. Other DNA sequences in the same sample also yield this CDR3. V and J are TRBV14 and TRBJ2-7, with a tentative D call TRBD2 (6 bases). The CDR3 spans 14 residues. Trimming took off 5 bases at V and 0 bases at J, with 11 bases between the two ends. Germline loops: CDR1 SGHDN, CDR2 FVKESK. The CDR3 DNA sequence: TGTGCCAGCAGCTTCGGGGGTAGCTCCTACGAGCAGTACTTC. Its translation is CASSFGGSSYEQYF.

Here the CDR3 reads CASSRQASGELFF. CDR3 bases: TGTGCCAGCAGCCGCCAGGCCTCCGGGGAGCTGTTTTTT. This chain connects TRBV14 to TRBJ2-2; no firm D call. The CDR3 loop spans 13 amino acids. Trimming took 4 bases from V and 6 from J, leaving 9 bases between them. From germline, CDR1 is SGHDN and CDR2 FVKESK.

This chain joins TRBV5-6 and TRBJ2-7; 8 bases agree with TRBD1. The trim removed 4 bases at V and 2 bases at J, leaving 11 bases unmatched. The CDR3 extends over 16 amino acids. The germline CDR1 and CDR2 sequences are SGHDT and YYEEEE. The DNA for the CDR3 is TGTGCCAGCAGCAACCTCGGACAGGGAAGGGCCTACGAGCAGTACTTC. Residues: CASSNLGQGRAYEQYF.